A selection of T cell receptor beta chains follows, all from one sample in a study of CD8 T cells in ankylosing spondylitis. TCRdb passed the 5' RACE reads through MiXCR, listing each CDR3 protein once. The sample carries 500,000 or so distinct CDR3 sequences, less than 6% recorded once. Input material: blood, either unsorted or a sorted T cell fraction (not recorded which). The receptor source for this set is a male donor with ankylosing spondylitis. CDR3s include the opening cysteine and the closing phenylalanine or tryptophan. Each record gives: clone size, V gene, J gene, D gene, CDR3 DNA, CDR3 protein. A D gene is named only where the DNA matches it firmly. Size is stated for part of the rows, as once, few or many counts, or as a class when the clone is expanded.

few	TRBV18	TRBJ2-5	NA	TGTGCCAGCTCACCACCGGCACGTGGGGGGGAGACCCAGTACTTC	CASSPPARGGETQYF
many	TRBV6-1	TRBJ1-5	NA	TGTGCCAGCAGTGCCTTCTGGGCCGGCAGCGTTCGGGATCAGCCCCAGCATTTT	CASSAFWAGSVRDQPQHF
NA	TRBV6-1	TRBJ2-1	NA	TGTGCCAGCAGATCTGGACTCGGGGATGAGCAGTTCTTC	CASRSGLGDEQFF
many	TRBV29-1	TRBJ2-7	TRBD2	TGCAGCGTCCTGAGCGGGGGCCGAACCTACGAGCAGTACTTC	CSVLSGGRTYEQYF
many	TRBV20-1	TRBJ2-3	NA	TGCAGTGCTAGCCCCTTCATCAACACAGATACGCAGTATTTT	CSASPFINTDTQYF
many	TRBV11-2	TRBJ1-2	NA	TGTGCCAGCAGCTCTCTTAGAAGGGAAAACTATGGCTACACCTTC	CASSSLRRENYGYTF
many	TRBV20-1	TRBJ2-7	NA	TGCAGTGCTAGAGACCGGGACGTCTACGAGCAGTACTTC	CSARDRDVYEQYF
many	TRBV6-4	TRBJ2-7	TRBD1	TGTGCCAGCAGTGACTGGACAGGGCGCTACGAGCAGTACTTC	CASSDWTGRYEQYF
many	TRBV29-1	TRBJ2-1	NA	TGCAGCGGTCGGAGAGAGGTAGTCAATGAGCAGTTCTTC	CSGRREVVNEQFF
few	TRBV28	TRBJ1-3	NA	TGTGCCAGCAGTTCGCACAGGAGAAACACCATATATTTT	CASSSHRRNTIYF
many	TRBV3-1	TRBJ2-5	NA	TGTGCCAGCAGCCAAGGAACGGTTAAGGTGGAGACCCAGTACTTC	CASSQGTVKVETQYF
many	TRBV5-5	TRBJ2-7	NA	TGTGCCAGCAGCTTGACTCCCCTTGGATACGAGCAGTACTTC	CASSLTPLGYEQYF
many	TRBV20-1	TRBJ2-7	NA	TGCAGTGCGCAGACGGTAAGAGGGCTCTACGAGCAGTACTTC	CSAQTVRGLYEQYF
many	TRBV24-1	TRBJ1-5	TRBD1	TGTGCCACCAAAGGAGGGGGCAGCGGGAATCAGCCCCAGCATTTT	CATKGGGSGNQPQHF
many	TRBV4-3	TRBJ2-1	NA	TGCGCCAGCAGCCAAGATGTAAGACAGTACTCCTACAATGAGCAGTTCTTC	CASSQDVRQYSYNEQFF
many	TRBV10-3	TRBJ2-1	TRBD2	TGTGCCATCAGTGAGTCTGAACTAGCGGGACTTGAGCAGTTCTTC	CAISESELAGLEQFF
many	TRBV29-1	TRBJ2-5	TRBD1	TGCAGCGGTTACAGGGGGCGCGCAGAGACCCAGTACTTC	CSGYRGRAETQYF
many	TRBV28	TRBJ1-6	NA	TGTGCCAGCAGTTTATGGTTTCGGAATTCACCCCTCCACTTT	CASSLWFRNSPLHF
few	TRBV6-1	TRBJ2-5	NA	TGTGCCAGCGCCCTAGCTCGAGAGACCCAGTACTTC	CASALARETQYF
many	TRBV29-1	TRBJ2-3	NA	TGCAGCGTTGAGTGGGGTGGGACAGATACGCAGTATTTT	CSVEWGGTDTQYF
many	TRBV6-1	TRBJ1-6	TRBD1	TGTGCCAGCAGCCTTTGGACAGGGGGCCCGAGCTCCTATAATTCACCCCTCCACTTT	CASSLWTGGPSSYNSPLHF
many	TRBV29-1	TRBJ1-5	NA	TGCAGCGTTGCTGTGGGCAATCAGCCCCAGCATTTT	CSVAVGNQPQHF
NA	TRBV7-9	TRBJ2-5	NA	TGTGCCAGCAGCCAGGGCGGCGGGCCCTCCTTCGAGGACCAGTACTTC	CASSQGGGPSFEDQYF
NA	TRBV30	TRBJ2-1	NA	TGTGCCTGGAGTGTAAAGTTTAGGGCCAACAATGAGCAGTTCTTC	CAWSVKFRANNEQFF
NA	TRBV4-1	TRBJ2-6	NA	TGCGCCAGCAGCCAAGTAATACAGGGCTTTACTCTAACCTCTGGGGCCAACGTCCTGACTTTC	CASSQVIQGFTLTSGANVLTF
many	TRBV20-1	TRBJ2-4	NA	TGCAGCGGGACTCACATAGCCAAAAACATTCAGTACTTC	CSGTHIAKNIQYF
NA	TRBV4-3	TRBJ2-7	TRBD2	TGCGCCAGCAGCCAAGATTTGATTGGCGGGAGGGGTCTTGGAATCTACGAGCAGTACTTC	CASSQDLIGGRGLGIYEQYF
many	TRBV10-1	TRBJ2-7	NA	TGCGCCAGCAGTGAAAGTGACGGTCCCTACGAGCAGTACTTC	CASSESDGPYEQYF
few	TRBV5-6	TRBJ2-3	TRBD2	TGTGCCAGCAGCTTTGGCGGGAGAGGCACAGATACGCAGTATTTT	CASSFGGRGTDTQYF
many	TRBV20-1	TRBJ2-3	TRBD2	TGCAGTCCTGGGGGGGGGAGGGGCACAGATACGCAGTATTTT	CSPGGGRGTDTQYF
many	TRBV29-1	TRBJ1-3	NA	TGCAGCGTTGAAGAGGCCGGACGGCGGACCATATATTTT	CSVEEAGRRTIYF
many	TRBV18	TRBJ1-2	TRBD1	TGTGCCAGCTCACCGATGACAGGGGGCGCGAGCCCCTTAGGCTACACCTTC	CASSPMTGGASPLGYTF
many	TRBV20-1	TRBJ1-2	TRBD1	TGCAGTGCAACCGGGACAGGGAATCTTGGCTACACCTTC	CSATGTGNLGYTF
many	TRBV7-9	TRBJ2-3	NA	TGTGCCAGCAGCTCCCGACTTGGGACTAGCACAGATACGCAGTATTTT	CASSSRLGTSTDTQYF
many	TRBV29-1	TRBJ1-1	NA	TGCAGCGTCGAACGGTGGACTGAAGCTTTCTTT	CSVERWTEAFF
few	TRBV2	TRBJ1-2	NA	TGTGCCAGCACCGCCCCAGTGGAGTGGAGGAATGGCTACACCTTC	CASTAPVEWRNGYTF
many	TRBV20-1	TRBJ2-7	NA	TGCAGTGCTAGAGATTTGACACGCGGGGTAGGGGCCTACGAGCAGTACTTC	CSARDLTRGVGAYEQYF
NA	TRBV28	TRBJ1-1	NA	TGTGCCAGCAGTCTTCCGATAGTAAACACTGAAGCTTTTTTT	CASSLPIVNTEAFF
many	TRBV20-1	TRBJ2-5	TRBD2	TGCAGTGCTAACATACCTAGCGGGTACCAAGAGACCCAGTACTTC	CSANIPSGYQETQYF
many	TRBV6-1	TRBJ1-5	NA	TGTGCCAGCAGCCGGACTCGGGAGAGCAATCAGCCCCAGCATTTT	CASSRTRESNQPQHF
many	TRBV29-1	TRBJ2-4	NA	TGCAGCGTGAAGGGGGTGGAATACATTCAGTACTTC	CSVKGVEYIQYF
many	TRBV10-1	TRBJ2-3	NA	TGCGCCAGGGTTACCACAGATACGCAGTATTTT	CARVTTDTQYF
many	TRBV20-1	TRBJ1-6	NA	TGCAGTGCTAGAGATGGGGGACCTAATTCACCCCTCCACTTT	CSARDGGPNSPLHF
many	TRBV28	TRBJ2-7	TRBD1	TGTGCCAGCAGTTGGACAGGGGGCGCCTCCTACGAGCAGTACTTC	CASSWTGGASYEQYF
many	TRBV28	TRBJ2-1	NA	TGTGCCAGCAGTTTTTTGGGCCTTGGTGTCTACAATGAGCAGTTCTTC	CASSFLGLGVYNEQFF
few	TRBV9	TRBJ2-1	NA	TGTGCCAGCAGCGGATCACAGGGCAGCAATGAGCAGTTCTTC	CASSGSQGSNEQFF
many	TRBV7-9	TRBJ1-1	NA	TGTGCCAGCAGCTCCGGACGGGGGAACACTGAAGCTTTCTTT	CASSSGRGNTEAFF
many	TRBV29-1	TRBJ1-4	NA	TGCAGCGCCGGGTCGGTCAATGAAAAACTGTTTTTT	CSAGSVNEKLFF
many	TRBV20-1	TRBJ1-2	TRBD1	TGCAGTGCTATACCCCAATCCAGGGGGAGGTATGGCTACACCTTC	CSAIPQSRGRYGYTF
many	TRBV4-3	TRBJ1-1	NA	TGCGCCAGCAGCCAAGGGCCAGGGGCAGCGGGTAACACTGAAGCTTTCTTT	CASSQGPGAAGNTEAFF
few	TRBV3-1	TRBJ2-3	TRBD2	TGTGCCAGCAGCCCCAGAGGTGGATTCGCGGGAGCCACAGATACGCAGTATTTT	CASSPRGGFAGATDTQYF
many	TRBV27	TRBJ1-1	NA	TGTGCCAGCAGTCGGCTGGGGAACACTGAAGCTTTCTTT	CASSRLGNTEAFF
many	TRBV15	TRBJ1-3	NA	TGTGCCACCAGCAGGTATTCTAGCGCTGGAAACACCATATATTTT	CATSRYSSAGNTIYF
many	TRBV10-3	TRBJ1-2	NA	TGTGCCATCAGTGATTTGCGGACCTATGGCTACACCTTC	CAISDLRTYGYTF
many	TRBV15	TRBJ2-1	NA	TGTGCCACCAGCAGAATTCACGGGGGGCAGTTCTTC	CATSRIHGGQFF